The source of this T cell receptor beta chain is a study of T cells in Graves' hyperthyroidism and ophthalmopathy. The germline V gene has CDR1 SEHNR and CDR2 FQNEAQ (reference sequence). The V gene lost 5 bases and the J gene lost 4 bases, with 14 bases spanning the gap. This CDR3 contains 14 residues. TCR beta CDR3 regions were amplified from RNA transcripts. The TCR CDR3 was amplified in a first-round RT-PCR using the HTBI primer set. In TCRdb, the multiplex PCR reads were re-called with MiXCR into one record per CDR3 protein. The profile shows 800,000 or so distinct CDR3 sequences, 35% to 40% of them singletons.

V and J are TRBV7-9 and TRBJ1-1; D gene uncertain. The source is a man between 18 and 29 years old with Graves' hyperthyroidism. Sequences were obtained from blood. In DNA, the CDR3 is TGTGCCAGCAGCGGCCAGCAGTGGGGCACTGAAGCTTTCTTT. Protein product: CASSGQQWGTEAFF.